This is a list of T cell receptor beta chains from one sample in a study of blood T cell repertoires in COVID-19. Only in-frame clones appear in the TCRdb table, and some are missing; sequencing was by immunoSEQ multiplex PCR. The sample holds under 200,000 clones; about 87% are singletons and the top ten take roughly 25%. The sequenced sample was peripheral blood. These receptors were collected from a man in his 60s with acute or convalescent COVID-19. CDR3s include the opening cysteine and the closing phenylalanine or tryptophan. Each record gives: clone size, D gene, V gene, J gene, CDR3 protein, CDR3 DNA. A D gene is named only where the DNA matches it firmly. Clone size is not always given. Where it is, it says once, few, many or a class for expanded clones.

>few|TRBD1|TRBV30|TRBJ1-6
CAWSTGVDSPLHF
TGTGCCTGGAGTACAGGGGTGGATTCACCCCTCCACTTT
>NA|TRBD1|TRBV5-4|TRBJ2-2
CASSLGDRGPGELFF
TGTGCCAGCAGCTTGGGGGACAGGGGGCCGGGGGAGCTGTTTTTT
>NA|NA|TRBV5-8|TRBJ2-4
CASSQSGLLAKNIQYF
TGTGCCAGCAGCCAAAGCGGACTGCTAGCCAAAAACATTCAGTACTTC
>once|TRBD1|TRBV5-4|TRBJ1-6
CASSSQGGARNSPLHF
TGTGCCAGCAGCTCACAGGGGGGGGCGCGTAATTCACCCCTCCACTTT
>few|NA|TRBV27|TRBJ2-5
CASSSGVQETQYF
TGTGCCAGCAGTTCGGGGGTCCAAGAGACCCAGTACTTC
>NA|NA|TRBV18|TRBJ2-3
CASSPDRNTDTQYF
TGTGCCAGCTCACCCGACAGGAACACAGATACGCAGTATTTT
>NA|NA|TRBV21-1|TRBJ1-1
CASSKRRNTEAFF
TGTGCCAGCAGCAAACGCAGGAACACTGAAGCTTTCTTT
>NA|NA|TRBV3-1/TRBV3-2|TRBJ2-4
CASSQGAELAKNIQYF
TGTGCCAGCAGCCAAGGAGCGGAATTAGCCAAAAACATTCAGTACTTC
>NA|NA|TRBV7-2|TRBJ1-2
CASSLGQTSNYGYTF
TGTGCCAGCAGCTTAGGCCAGACTTCTAACTATGGCTACACCTTC
>NA|NA|TRBV10-3|TRBJ2-1
CAISKDSNEQFF
TGTGCCATCAGTAAGGACAGTAATGAGCAGTTCTTC
>NA|NA|TRBV10-3|TRBJ1-1
CAISEGEVATEAFF
TGTGCCATCAGTGAGGGGGAGGTGGCCACTGAAGCTTTCTTT
>NA|TRBD1|TRBV9|TRBJ2-3
CASGLVGGPDTQYF
TGTGCCAGCGGACTGGTAGGGGGCCCAGATACGCAGTATTTT
>NA|NA|TRBV19|TRBJ1-2
CASIGGYGYTF
TGTGCCAGTATAGGGGGATATGGCTACACCTTC
>NA|TRBD2|TRBV5-1|TRBJ2-1
CASSPGLPKEQFF
TGCGCCAGCAGCCCGGGACTACCTAAGGAGCAGTTCTTC
>NA|NA|TRBV6-5|TRBJ2-2
CASSYAGTTGELFF
TGTGCCAGCAGTTACGCGGGTACAACCGGGGAGCTGTTTTTT
>once|NA|TRBV7-7|TRBJ2-5
CASSPPGTPETQYF
TGTGCCAGCAGCCCTCCCGGGACTCCAGAGACCCAGTACTTC
>NA|TRBD1|TRBV19|TRBJ2-5
CASSTQGAQETQYF
TGTGCCAGTAGTACGCAGGGGGCCCAAGAGACCCAGTACTTC
>NA|NA|TRBV7-3|TRBJ1-2
CASSTAAGAGYGYTF
TGTGCCAGCAGCACAGCCGCAGGGGCGGGCTATGGCTACACCTTC
>NA|TRBD1|TRBV5-4|TRBJ2-3
CASSPIRQGGDTQYF
TGTGCCAGCAGCCCTATCAGACAGGGTGGGGATACGCAGTATTTT
>NA|TRBD2|TRBV7-3|TRBJ2-5
CASSTSGGALETQYF
TGTGCCAGCAGCACTAGCGGGGGGGCTCTGGAGACCCAGTACTTC
>NA|NA|TRBV20-1|TRBJ2-1
CSAYTYNEQFF
TGCAGTGCTTATACCTACAATGAGCAGTTCTTC
>NA|TRBD1|TRBV18|TRBJ1-2
CASSPWLQGDGYTF
TGTGCCAGCTCACCATGGCTACAGGGGGATGGCTACACCTTC
>NA|NA|TRBV5-4|TRBJ1-5
CASSPEGSGQPQHF
TGTGCCAGCAGCCCGGAGGGTTCCGGTCAGCCCCAGCATTTT
>NA|TRBD1|TRBV5-4|TRBJ1-6
CASSQGGRTSYNSPLHF
TGTGCCAGCAGCCAAGGGGGCAGAACCTCCTATAATTCACCCCTCCACTTT
>NA|NA|TRBV2|TRBJ1-2
CASSEDRTLNYGYTF
TGTGCCAGCAGTGAAGACAGAACTTTGAACTATGGCTACACCTTC
>NA|TRBD1|TRBV7-2|TRBJ2-3
CASSLQGDTDTQYF
TGTGCCAGCAGCCTACAGGGGGACACAGATACGCAGTATTTT
>NA|TRBD1|TRBV5-6|TRBJ1-3
CASSPGQGAFGNTIYF
TGTGCCAGCAGCCCCGGACAGGGGGCGTTTGGAAACACCATATATTTT
>NA|TRBD1|TRBV6-1|TRBJ1-5
CASSERDRVWYSNQPQHF
TGTGCCAGCAGTGAACGGGACAGGGTCTGGTATAGCAATCAGCCCCAGCATTTT
>NA|TRBD2|TRBV2|TRBJ2-3
CASSKLAGGADTQYF
TGTGCCAGCAGTAAACTAGCGGGGGGAGCGGATACGCAGTATTTT
>NA|TRBD1|TRBV24-1|TRBJ1-2
CATSGNRGDGYTF
TGTGCCACCAGTGGTAACAGGGGAGATGGCTACACCTTC
>NA|NA|TRBV24-1|TRBJ2-1
CATSDPGTNFYNEQFF
TGTGCCACCAGTGATCCCGGGACAAACTTTTACAATGAGCAGTTCTTC
>NA|NA|TRBV27|TRBJ1-2
CASSLFGDWGYTF
TGTGCCAGCAGTTTATTCGGGGATTGGGGCTACACCTTC
>once|TRBD1|TRBV10-1|TRBJ1-1
CASRPGQGTSAMNTEAFF
TGCGCCAGCAGACCGGGACAGGGTACTAGCGCGATGAACACTGAAGCTTTCTTT
>NA|NA|TRBV6-5|TRBJ1-2
CATPWRQNYGYTF
TGTGCCACCCCGTGGAGGCAAAACTATGGCTACACCTTC
>NA|TRBD1|TRBV5-5|TRBJ1-1
CASSPMDRFREAFF
TGTGCCAGCAGCCCTATGGACAGGTTCCGTGAAGCTTTCTTT
>NA|NA|TRBV6-2/TRBV6-3|TRBJ2-5
CASSSGRGETQYF
TGTGCCAGCAGCTCTGGCCGCGGGGAGACCCAGTACTTC
>few|TRBD2|TRBV27|TRBJ2-7
CASSPLGGRANYEQYF
TGTGCCAGCAGTCCGTTGGGGGGGAGGGCCAATTACGAGCAGTACTTC
>NA|NA|TRBV11-3|TRBJ2-2
CASSLLAAGELFF
TGTGCCAGCAGCTTACTGGCAGCCGGGGAGCTGTTTTTT
>NA|NA|TRBV5-6|TRBJ1-6
CASSSLLNPYRDNSPLHF
TGTGCCAGCAGCTCCTTACTTAATCCCTACCGAGATAATTCACCCCTCCACTTT
>NA|NA|TRBV5-1|TRBJ2-5
CASSLRERETQYF
TGCGCCAGCAGCTTACGGGAGAGGGAGACCCAGTACTTC
>NA|NA|TRBV6-1|TRBJ1-2
CASSEFQGSPYGYTF
TGTGCCAGCAGTGAATTCCAGGGGAGTCCCTATGGCTACACCTTC
>NA|TRBD1|TRBV6-6|TRBJ2-2
CATQDVGQGNTGELFF
TGTGCCACCCAGGACGTGGGACAGGGGAACACCGGGGAGCTGTTTTTT
>NA|NA|TRBV7-3|TRBJ1-1
CASSPKGGETEAFF
TGTGCCAGCAGCCCAAAGGGAGGGGAGACTGAAGCTTTCTTT
>NA|NA|TRBV30|TRBJ2-6
CAWDKSQGSGANVLTF
TGTGCCTGGGACAAGTCACAGGGATCTGGGGCCAACGTCCTGACTTTC
>NA|TRBD2|TRBV5-1|TRBJ2-1
CASSMGGSYNEQFF
TGCGCCAGCAGTATGGGGGGGTCCTACAATGAGCAGTTCTTC
>few|NA|TRBV2|TRBJ1-4
CASSDGGTNEKLFF
TGTGCCAGCAGTGACGGAGGGACGAATGAAAAACTGTTTTTT
>NA|NA|TRBV5-6|TRBJ1-3
CASSLFSGSLSSGNTIYF
TGTGCCAGCAGCTTGTTCTCAGGATCCCTTAGCTCTGGAAACACCATATATTTT
>once|TRBD2|TRBV4-2|TRBJ2-7
CASSQDEAGGREQYF
TGTGCCAGCAGCCAAGATGAGGCGGGAGGGAGGGAGCAGTACTTC
>NA|NA|TRBV5-1|TRBJ2-2
CASSPPGGSGELFF
TGCGCCAGCAGCCCCCCGGGGGGCAGCGGGGAGCTGTTTTTT
>NA|TRBD2|TRBV3-1/TRBV3-2|TRBJ2-5
CASSSPGTSGEETQYF
TGTGCCAGCAGCAGTCCCGGGACTAGCGGGGAAGAGACCCAGTACTTC
>NA|TRBD1|TRBV5-6|TRBJ1-6
CASSLDDRGTGSPLHF
TGTGCCAGCAGCTTGGACGACAGGGGGACAGGTTCACCCCTCCACTTT
>NA|TRBD1|TRBV5-1|TRBJ2-3
CASKTGLTSGTDTQYF
TGCGCCAGCAAGACAGGGTTGACCTCGGGCACAGATACGCAGTATTTT
>NA|TRBD1|TRBV10-2|TRBJ1-3
CASSVGTASGNTIYF
TGCGCCAGCAGCGTTGGGACAGCCTCTGGAAACACCATATATTTT
>NA|NA|TRBV10-3|TRBJ1-1
CAISESTGGTEAFF
TGTGCCATCAGTGAGTCAACGGGGGGCACTGAAGCTTTCTTT
>NA|TRBD1|TRBV7-2|TRBJ1-2
CASSRQGRYGYTF
TGTGCCAGCAGCCGACAGGGGAGATATGGCTACACCTTC
>NA|NA|TRBV27|TRBJ2-2
CASSFLRVAGELFF
TGTGCCAGCAGTTTCCTCAGGGTTGCCGGGGAGCTGTTTTTT
>once|TRBD1|TRBV27|TRBJ2-1
CASSLRDRANNEQFF
TGTGCCAGCAGTTTACGGGACAGGGCTAACAATGAGCAGTTCTTC
>NA|NA|TRBV15|TRBJ1-2
CATSRDGGARGYTF
TGTGCCACCAGCAGAGATGGGGGCGCCCGCGGCTACACCTTC
>NA|TRBD2|TRBV27|TRBJ2-5
CASSFGLAGGWETQYF
TGTGCCAGCAGTTTCGGCCTAGCGGGAGGCTGGGAGACCCAGTACTTC